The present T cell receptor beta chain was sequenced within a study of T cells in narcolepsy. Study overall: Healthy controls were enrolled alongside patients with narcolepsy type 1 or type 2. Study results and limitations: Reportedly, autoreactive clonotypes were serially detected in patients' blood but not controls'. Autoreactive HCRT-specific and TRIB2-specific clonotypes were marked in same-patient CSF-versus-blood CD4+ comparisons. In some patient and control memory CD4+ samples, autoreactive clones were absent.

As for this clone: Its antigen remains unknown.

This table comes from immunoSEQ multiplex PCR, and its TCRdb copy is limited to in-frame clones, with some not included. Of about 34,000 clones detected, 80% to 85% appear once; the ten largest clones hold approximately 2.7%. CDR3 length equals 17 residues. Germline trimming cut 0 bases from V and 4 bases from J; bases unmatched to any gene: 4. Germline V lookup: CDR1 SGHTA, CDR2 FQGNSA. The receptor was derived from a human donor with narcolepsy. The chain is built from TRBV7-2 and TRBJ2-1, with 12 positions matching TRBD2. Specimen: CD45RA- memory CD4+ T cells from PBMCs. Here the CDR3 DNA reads TGTGCCAGCAGCTTAGCGCCTAGCGGGGGGGGTTACAATGAGCAGTTCTTC. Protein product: CASSLAPSGGGYNEQFF. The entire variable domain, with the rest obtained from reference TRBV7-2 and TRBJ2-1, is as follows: GAGVSQSPSNKVTEKGKDVELRCDPISGHTALYWYRQSLGQGLEFLIYFQGNSAPDKSGLPSDRFSAERTGGSVSTLTIQRTQQEDSAVYLCASSLAPSGGGYNEQFFGPGTRLTVL.